Only one count was recorded for the clone carrying this TCR beta chain. The sample is drawn from a study of shared clonotypes between healthy human individuals. Naive CD8 populations comprised CD45RO-negative cells positively selected for CCR7, excluding terminally differentiated effector memory CD45RA+ cells. Researchers ran the assay at a deep level. Only in-frame clones appear in the TCRdb table, and some are missing; sequencing was by immunoSEQ multiplex PCR. Of about 2.1 million clones in the sample, 85% to 95% were seen once. CDR3 length: 15 residues. Germline loops: CDR1 MNHEY, CDR2 SMNVEV (reference sequence). Trimming took off 6 bases at V and 4 bases at J, with 16 bases between the two ends.

The rearrangement uses TRBV27 and TRBJ2-1, with D perhaps TRBD1 (6 bases). Sequences were obtained from naive CD8+ T cells from PBMCs. This receptor was identified in a man between 18 and 29 years old in good health. Some clones in this sample may be carry-over from other donors' samples. The DNA for the CDR3 is TGTGCCAGCAGCTCAGGGGCGCGCGTTTACAATGAGCAGTTCTTC. Translation: CASSSGARVYNEQFF.